This entry lists 4 T cell receptor beta chains sequenced from one sample in a study of T cells in Graves' hyperthyroidism and ophthalmopathy. What was amplified from RNA transcripts were TCR beta CDR3 regions. With the HTBI primer set, the TCR CDR3 went through a first round of RT-PCR. TCRdb fed the multiplex PCR reads into MiXCR, producing one record per CDR3 protein. The sample consists of hundreds of thousands of distinct CDR3 sequences, around 24% of them appearing once. Sequenced material: blood. These receptors all come from a woman aged 25 to 39 with Graves' ophthalmopathy.

Regarding this clonotype: A much larger clone differs from this one at a single base, so this may be a read error. The chain combines TRBV5-1 with TRBJ1-5; 8 bases align to TRBD1. The germline CDR1 and CDR2 sequences are SGHRS and YFSETQ. This CDR3 is 15 amino acids long. The CDR3, as DNA: TGCGACAGCAGTCCGACAGGGGCTAGCAATCAGCCCCAGCATTTT. Translation: CDSSPTGASNQPQHF.

The table lists this clonotype with many counts. The chain is built from TRBV25-1 and TRBJ1-2; tentatively, D is TRBD1 (5 bases). The V gene lost 5 bases and the J gene lost 4 bases, with 20 bases spanning the gap. The CDR3 is made up of 16 amino acids. CDR1 MGHDK and CDR2 SYGVNS come from the germline V gene. The CDR3 region is CASSTTGTHMGYGYTF. CDR3 nucleotides: TGTGCCAGCAGTACCACCGGGACCCATATGGGCTATGGCTACACCTTC.

This clonotype was recorded at least ten times. This chain joins TRBV5-1 and TRBJ2-7; D may be TRBD2 (6 bases). The CDR3 consists of 15 residues. V lost 0 bases, J lost 7 bases, and 17 bases lay in between. Germline V gene data show CDR1 as SGHRS and CDR2 as YFSETQ. CDR3 residues: CASSLAPGVVREQYF. The CDR3 region has the DNA TGCGCCAGCAGCTTGGCCCCGGGAGTCGTGCGGGAGCAGTACTTC.

This clonotype came up many times. The chain uses TRBV18 and TRBJ2-5; 7 nucleotides align to TRBD2. The germline CDR1 and CDR2 sequences are KGHSH and LQKENI. V trimming: 0 bases; J trimming: 4 bases; junction bases outside the gene matches: 11. The CDR3 has 17 amino acids. CDR3 sequence (DNA): TGTGCCAGCTCACCACCCGGTCGGGGGGAAGGAAGAGAGACCCAGTACTTC. Its protein product is CASSPPGRGEGRETQYF.